This entry features one TCR beta chain sequence. Single viable CD3+CD4+CD8-CD45RO+ cells were sorted as the memory CD4+ T cells. The sample originates from a study of memory CD4+ T cells and cytomegalovirus serostatus. Study overall: Healthy Belgian adult donors included about nine CMV-positive and some 24 CMV-negative people.

Data came from immunoSEQ multiplex PCR; TCRdb stores just in-frame clones and leaves some out. The table includes about 41,000 clones, roughly 83% detected once. This sequence was found in an adult in good health and CMV-seronegative. Sequencing was done on a sample of memory CD4+ T cells from blood.

This CDR3 reads CASNSAGGLDTQYF. Written as DNA, the CDR3 is TGTGCCAGCAACTCAGCGGGGGGGCTGGATACGCAGTATTTT. V gene TRBV6-6 combines with J gene TRBJ2-3, with TRBD2 matching over 10 bases. V dropped 7 bases and J dropped 6; count of bases not matched to a gene: 7. The V gene's germline CDR1 is MNHNY and CDR2 SVGAGI (reference sequence). CDR3 length equals 14 residues.